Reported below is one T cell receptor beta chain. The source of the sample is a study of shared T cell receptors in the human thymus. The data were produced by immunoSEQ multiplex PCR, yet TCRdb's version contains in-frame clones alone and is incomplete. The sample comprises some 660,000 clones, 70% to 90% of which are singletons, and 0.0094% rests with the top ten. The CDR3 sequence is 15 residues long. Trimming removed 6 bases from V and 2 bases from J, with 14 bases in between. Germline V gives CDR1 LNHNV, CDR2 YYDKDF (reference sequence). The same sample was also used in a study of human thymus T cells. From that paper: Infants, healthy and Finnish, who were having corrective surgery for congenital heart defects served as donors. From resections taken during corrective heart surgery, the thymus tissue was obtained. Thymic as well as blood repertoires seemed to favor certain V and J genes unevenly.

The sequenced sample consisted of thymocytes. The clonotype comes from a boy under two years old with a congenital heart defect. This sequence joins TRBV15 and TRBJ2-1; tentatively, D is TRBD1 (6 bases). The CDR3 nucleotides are TGTGCCACCAGTGACCGGGACAATCCCTACAATGAGCAGTTCTTC. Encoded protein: CATSDRDNPYNEQFF.